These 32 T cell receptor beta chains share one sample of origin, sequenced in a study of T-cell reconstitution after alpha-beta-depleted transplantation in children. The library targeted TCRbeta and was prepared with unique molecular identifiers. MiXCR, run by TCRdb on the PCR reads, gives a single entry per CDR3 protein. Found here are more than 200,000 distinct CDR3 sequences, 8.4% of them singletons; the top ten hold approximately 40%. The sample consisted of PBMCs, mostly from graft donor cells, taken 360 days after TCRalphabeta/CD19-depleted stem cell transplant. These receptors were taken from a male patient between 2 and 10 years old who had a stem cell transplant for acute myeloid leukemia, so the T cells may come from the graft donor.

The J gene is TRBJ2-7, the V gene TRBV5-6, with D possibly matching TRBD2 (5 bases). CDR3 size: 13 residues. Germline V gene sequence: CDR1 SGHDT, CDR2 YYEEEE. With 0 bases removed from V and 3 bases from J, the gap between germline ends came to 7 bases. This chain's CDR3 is CASSLDRGYEQYF. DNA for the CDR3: TGTGCCAGCAGCTTGGATCGGGGCTACGAGCAGTACTTC.

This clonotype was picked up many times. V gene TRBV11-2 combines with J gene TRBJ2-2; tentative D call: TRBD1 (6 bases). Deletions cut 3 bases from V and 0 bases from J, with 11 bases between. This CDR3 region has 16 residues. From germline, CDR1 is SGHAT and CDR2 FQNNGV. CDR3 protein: CASSFGGTSNTGELFF. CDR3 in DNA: TGTGCCAGCAGCTTTGGTGGGACATCGAACACCGGGGAGCTGTTTTTT.

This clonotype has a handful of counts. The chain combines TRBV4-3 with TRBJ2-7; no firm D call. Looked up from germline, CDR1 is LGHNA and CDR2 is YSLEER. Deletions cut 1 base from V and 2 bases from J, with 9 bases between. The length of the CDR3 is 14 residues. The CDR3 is CASSQVQAAYEQYF. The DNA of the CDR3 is TGCGCCAGCAGCCAAGTCCAGGCCGCCTACGAGCAGTACTTC.

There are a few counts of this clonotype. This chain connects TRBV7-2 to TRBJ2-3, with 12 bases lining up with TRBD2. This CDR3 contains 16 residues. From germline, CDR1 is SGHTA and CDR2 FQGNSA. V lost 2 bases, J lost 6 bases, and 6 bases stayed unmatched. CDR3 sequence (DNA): TGTGCCAGCAGCTTATCGCTAGCGGGGGGGCAGGATACGCAGTATTTT. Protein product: CASSLSLAGGQDTQYF.

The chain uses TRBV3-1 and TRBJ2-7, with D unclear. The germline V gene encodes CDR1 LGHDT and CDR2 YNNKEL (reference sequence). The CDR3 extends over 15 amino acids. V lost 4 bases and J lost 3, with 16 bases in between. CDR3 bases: TGTGCCAGCAGCCCCTTCCTCACGGACCTCTACGAGCAGTACTTC. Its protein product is CASSPFLTDLYEQYF.

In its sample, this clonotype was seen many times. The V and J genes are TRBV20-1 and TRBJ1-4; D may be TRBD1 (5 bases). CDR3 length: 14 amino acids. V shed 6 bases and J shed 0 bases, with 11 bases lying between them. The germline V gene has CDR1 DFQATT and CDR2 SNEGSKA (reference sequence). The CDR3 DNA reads TGCAGTGCCCCGTGGGGCCCAACTAATGAAAAACTGTTTTTT. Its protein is CSAPWGPTNEKLFF.

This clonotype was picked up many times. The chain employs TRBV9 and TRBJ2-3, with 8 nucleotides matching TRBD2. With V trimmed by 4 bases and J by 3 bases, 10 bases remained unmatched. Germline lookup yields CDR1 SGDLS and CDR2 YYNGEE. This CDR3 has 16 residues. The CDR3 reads CASSSYPGLETDTQYF. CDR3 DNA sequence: TGTGCCAGCAGCTCGTACCCGGGACTAGAAACAGATACGCAGTATTTT.

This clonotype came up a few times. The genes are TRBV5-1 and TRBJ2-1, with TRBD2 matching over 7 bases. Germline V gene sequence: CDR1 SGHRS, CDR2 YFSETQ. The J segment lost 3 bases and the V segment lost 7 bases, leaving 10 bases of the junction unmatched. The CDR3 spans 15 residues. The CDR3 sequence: CASRGGAGNYNEQFF. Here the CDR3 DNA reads TGCGCCAGCCGCGGAGGAGCGGGGAACTACAATGAGCAGTTCTTC.

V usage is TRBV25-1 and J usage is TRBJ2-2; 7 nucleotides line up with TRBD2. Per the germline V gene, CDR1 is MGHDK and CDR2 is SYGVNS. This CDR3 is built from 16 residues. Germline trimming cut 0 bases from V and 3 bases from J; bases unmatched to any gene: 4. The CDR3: CASSEYTSVYTGELFF. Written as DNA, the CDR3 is TGTGCCAGCAGTGAATATACTAGCGTCTACACCGGGGAGCTGTTTTTT.

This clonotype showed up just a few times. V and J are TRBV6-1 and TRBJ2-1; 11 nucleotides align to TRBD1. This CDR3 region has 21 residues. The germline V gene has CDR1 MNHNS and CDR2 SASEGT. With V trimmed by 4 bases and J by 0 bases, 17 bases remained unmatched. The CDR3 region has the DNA TGTGCCAGCAGTGGCCTCTTACTGGGACAGGGGGTATTCTACTCCTACAATGAGCAGTTCTTC. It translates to CASSGLLLGQGVFYSYNEQFF.

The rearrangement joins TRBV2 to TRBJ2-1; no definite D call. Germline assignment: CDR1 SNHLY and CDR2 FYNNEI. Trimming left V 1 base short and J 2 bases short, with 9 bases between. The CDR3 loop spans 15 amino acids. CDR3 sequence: CASSEVTPTYNEQFF. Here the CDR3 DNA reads TGTGCCAGCAGTGAAGTAACCCCCACCTACAATGAGCAGTTCTTC.

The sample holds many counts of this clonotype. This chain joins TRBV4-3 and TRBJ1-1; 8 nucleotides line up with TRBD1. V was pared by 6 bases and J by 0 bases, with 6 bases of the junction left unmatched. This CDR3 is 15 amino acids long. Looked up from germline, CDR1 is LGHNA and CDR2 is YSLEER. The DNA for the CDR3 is TGCGCCAGCAGTCCGACAGGGGTTTTGAACACTGAAGCTTTCTTT. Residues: CASSPTGVLNTEAFF.

The CDR3 spells CASRTSGTGNTEAFF. Here the CDR3 DNA reads TGTGCCAGCAGAACTTCCGGGACGGGAAACACTGAAGCTTTCTTT. The chain couples TRBV12-3 or TRBV12-4 to TRBJ1-1; perhaps TRBD1 as D (5 bases). Trimming took 6 bases from V and 2 from J, leaving 16 bases between them. This CDR3 has 15 amino acids.

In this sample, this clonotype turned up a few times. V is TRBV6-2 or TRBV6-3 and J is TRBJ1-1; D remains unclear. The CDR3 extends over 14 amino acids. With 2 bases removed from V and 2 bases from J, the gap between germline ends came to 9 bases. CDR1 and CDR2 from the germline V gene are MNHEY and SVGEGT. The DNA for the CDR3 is TGTGCCAGCAGTTACGGCGGCAGAAACACTGAAGCTTTCTTT. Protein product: CASSYGGRNTEAFF.

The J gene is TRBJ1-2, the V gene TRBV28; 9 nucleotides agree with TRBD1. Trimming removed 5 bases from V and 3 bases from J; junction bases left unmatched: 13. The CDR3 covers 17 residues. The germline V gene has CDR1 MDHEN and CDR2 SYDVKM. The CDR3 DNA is TGTGCCAGCAGTCACGGGACAGGGTTCACCGGGGACTATGGCTACACCTTC. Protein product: CASSHGTGFTGDYGYTF.

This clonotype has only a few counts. CDR3 sequence reads: CASSDPTSGGVTYNEQFF. The CDR3 bases are TGTGCCAGCAGTGACCCGACTAGCGGGGGGGTTACCTACAATGAGCAGTTCTTC. This chain links TRBV2 with TRBJ2-1; 14 positions agree with TRBD2. The CDR3 extends over 18 amino acids. CDR1 is SNHLY, CDR2 FYNNEI, per germline. J gave up 2 bases and V 3 bases, and 6 bases lay outside the gene matches.

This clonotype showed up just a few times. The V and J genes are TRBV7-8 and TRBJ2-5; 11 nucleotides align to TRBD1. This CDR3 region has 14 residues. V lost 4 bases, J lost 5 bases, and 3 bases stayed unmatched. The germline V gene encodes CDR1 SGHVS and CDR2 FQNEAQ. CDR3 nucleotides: TGTGCCAGCAGCTGGGACAGGGGGTGGGAGACCCAGTACTTC. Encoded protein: CASSWDRGWETQYF.

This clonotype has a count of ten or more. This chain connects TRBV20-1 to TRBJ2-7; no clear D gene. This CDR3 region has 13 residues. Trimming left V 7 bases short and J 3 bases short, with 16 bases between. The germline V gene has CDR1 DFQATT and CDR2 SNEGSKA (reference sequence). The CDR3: CSVPDSPNYEQYF. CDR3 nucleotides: TGCAGTGTCCCCGACTCCCCTAACTACGAGCAGTACTTC.

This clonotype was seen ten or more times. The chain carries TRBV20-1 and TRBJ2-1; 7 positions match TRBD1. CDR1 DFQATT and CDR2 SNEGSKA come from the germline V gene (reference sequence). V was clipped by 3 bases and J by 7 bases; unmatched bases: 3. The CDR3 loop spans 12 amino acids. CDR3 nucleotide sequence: TGCAGTGCTAGGGAACAGGGGAATGAGCAGTTCTTC. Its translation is CSAREQGNEQFF.

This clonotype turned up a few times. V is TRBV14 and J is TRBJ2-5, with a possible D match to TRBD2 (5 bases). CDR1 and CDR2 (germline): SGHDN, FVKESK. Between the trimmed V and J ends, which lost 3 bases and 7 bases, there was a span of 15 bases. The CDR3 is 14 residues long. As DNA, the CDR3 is TGTGCCAGCAGCCACTTCGCGGGCCCAAGGACCCAGTACTTC. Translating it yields CASSHFAGPRTQYF.

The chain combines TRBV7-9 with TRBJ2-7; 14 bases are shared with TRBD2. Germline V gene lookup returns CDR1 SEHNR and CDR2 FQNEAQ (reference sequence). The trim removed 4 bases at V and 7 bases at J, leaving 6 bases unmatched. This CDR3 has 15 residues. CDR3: CASSSGTSGSREQYF. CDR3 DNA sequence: TGTGCCAGCAGCTCGGGGACTAGCGGGAGTCGGGAGCAGTACTTC.

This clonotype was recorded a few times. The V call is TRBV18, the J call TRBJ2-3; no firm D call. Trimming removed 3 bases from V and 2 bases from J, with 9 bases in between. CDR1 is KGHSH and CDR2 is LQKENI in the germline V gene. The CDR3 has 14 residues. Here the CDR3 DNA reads TGTGCCAGCTCACCGGAAGTTTTCACAGATACGCAGTATTTT. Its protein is CASSPEVFTDTQYF.

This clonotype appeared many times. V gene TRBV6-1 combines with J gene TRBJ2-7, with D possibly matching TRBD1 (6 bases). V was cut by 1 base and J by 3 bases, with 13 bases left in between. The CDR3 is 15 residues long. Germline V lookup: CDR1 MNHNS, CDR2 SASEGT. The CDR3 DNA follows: TGTGCCAGCAGTGAAGAGGACAGAAACTACTACGAGCAGTACGTC. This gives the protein CASSEEDRNYYEQYV.

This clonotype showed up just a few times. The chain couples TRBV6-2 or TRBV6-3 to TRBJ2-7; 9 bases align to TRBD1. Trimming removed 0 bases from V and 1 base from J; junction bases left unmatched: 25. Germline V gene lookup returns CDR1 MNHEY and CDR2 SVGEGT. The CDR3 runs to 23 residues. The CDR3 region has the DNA TGTGCCAGCAGTTACTCGGCCTCCGGTTGGGACCGGGACAGGGCTTGGAGGTCCTACGAGCAGTACTTC. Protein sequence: CASSYSASGWDRDRAWRSYEQYF.

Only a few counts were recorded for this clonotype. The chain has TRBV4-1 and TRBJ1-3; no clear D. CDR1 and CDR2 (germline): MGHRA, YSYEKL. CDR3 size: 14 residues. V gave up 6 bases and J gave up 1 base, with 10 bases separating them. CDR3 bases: TGCGCCAGCAGTAGCTGGCGGTCTGGAAACACCATATATTTT. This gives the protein CASSSWRSGNTIYF.

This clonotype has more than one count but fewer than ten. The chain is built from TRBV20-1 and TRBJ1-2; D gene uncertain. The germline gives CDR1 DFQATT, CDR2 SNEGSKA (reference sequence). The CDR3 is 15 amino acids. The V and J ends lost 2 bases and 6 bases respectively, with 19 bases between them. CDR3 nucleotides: TGCAGTGCTAGATCCCAGAGAGGGAGGGCGGATGGCTACACCTTC. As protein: CSARSQRGRADGYTF.

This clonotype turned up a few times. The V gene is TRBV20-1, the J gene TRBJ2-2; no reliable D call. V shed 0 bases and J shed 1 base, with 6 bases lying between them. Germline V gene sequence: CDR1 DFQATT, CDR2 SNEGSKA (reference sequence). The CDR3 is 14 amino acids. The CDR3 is CSAREQRNTGELFF. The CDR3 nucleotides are TGCAGTGCTAGAGAACAGAGGAACACCGGGGAGCTGTTTTTT.

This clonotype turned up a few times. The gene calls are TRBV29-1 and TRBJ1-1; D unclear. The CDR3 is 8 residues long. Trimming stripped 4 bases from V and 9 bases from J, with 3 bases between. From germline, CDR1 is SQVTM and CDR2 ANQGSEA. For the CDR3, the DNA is TGCAGCGTTGGACAAGCTTTCTTT. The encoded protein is CSVGQAFF. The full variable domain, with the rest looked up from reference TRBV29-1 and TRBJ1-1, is SAVISQKPSRDICQRGTSLTIQCQVDSQVTMMFWYRQQPGQSLTLIATANQGSEATYESGFVIDKFPISRPNLTFSTLTVSNMSPEDSSIYLCSVGQAFFGQGTRLTVV.

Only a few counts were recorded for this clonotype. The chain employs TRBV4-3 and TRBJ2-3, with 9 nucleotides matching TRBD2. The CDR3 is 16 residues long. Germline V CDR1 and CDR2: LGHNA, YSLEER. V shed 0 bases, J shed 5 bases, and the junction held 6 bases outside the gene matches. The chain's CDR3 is CASSQDPAGGVDTQYF. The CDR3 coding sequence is TGCGCCAGCAGCCAAGATCCAGCGGGAGGAGTAGATACGCAGTATTTT.

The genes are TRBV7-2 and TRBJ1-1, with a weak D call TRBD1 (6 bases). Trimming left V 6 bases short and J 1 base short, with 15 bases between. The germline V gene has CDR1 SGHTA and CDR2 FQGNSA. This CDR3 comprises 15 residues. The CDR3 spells CASSLSGAANTEAFF. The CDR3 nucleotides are TGTGCCAGCAGTCTCTCAGGGGCGGCGAACACTGAAGCTTTCTTT.

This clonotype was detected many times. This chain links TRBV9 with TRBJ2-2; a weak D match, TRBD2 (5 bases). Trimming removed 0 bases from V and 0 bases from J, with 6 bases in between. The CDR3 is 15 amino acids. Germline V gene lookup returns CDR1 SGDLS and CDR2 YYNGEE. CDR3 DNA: TGTGCCAGCAGCGTAGTGGGAGCGAACACCGGGGAGCTGTTTTTT. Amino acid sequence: CASSVVGANTGELFF. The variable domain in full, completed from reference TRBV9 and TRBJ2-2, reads DSGVTQTPKHLITATGQRVTLRCSPRSGDLSVYWYQQSLDQGLQFLIQYYNGEERAKGNILERFSAQQFPDLHSELNLSSLELGDSALYFCASSVVGANTGELFFGEGSRLTVL.

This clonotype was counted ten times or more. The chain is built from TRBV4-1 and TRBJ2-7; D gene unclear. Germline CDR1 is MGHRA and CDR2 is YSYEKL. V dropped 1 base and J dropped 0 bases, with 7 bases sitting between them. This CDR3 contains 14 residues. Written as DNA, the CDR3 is TGCGCCAGCAGCCAAGTTCTCTACTCCTACGAGCAGTACTTC. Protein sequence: CASSQVLYSYEQYF.